This is a list of T cell receptor beta chains from one sample in a study of T-cell memory formation after mild COVID-19. One entry per CDR3 protein results from TCRdb running MiXCR on the 5' RACE reads. This table has some 210,000 distinct CDR3 sequences, approximately 10% appearing once. Material: PBMCs or a T cell subset sorted from them (not recorded which). The origin of the receptors is a man aged 18 to 35 who had mild COVID-19 (a few samples of this study predate the infection). Cell type and time point are not known. Each CDR3 is given with its conserved first and last residue. A D gene is named only where the DNA matches it firmly. Only part of the rows carry a size: once, few, many, or a class if the clone is expanded.

V	size	D	J	CDR3	DNA
TRBV10-2	many	TRBD1	TRBJ1-3	CASSRGLDGNTIYF	TGCGCCAGCAGCAGGGGGCTGGATGGAAACACCATATATTTT
TRBV28	.	.	TRBJ1-3	CASRHIRAGNTIYF	TGTGCCAGCAGACATATCCGGGCTGGAAACACCATATATTTT
TRBV7-9	.	TRBD1	TRBJ1-3	CASRTGTGGSGNTIYF	TGTGCCTCACGCACGGGGACAGGGGGCTCTGGAAACACCATATATTTT
TRBV6-5	few	.	TRBJ1-2	CASSTPRNYGYTF	TGTGCCAGCAGTACCCCCCGTAACTATGGCTACACCTTC
TRBV11-2	many	TRBD2	TRBJ2-3	CASSLGIHERGRDTQYF	TGTGCCAGCAGCTTAGGCATTCATGAGCGGGGGAGGGATACGCAGTATTTT
TRBV20-1	few	TRBD2	TRBJ2-3	CSALRAGSTDTQYF	TGCAGTGCTCTGCGAGCGGGGAGCACAGATACGCAGTATTTT
TRBV12-3/TRBV12-4	few	TRBD1	TRBJ1-5	CASSPQGDNQPQHF	TGTGCCAGCAGTCCGCAGGGGGACAATCAGCCCCAGCATTTT
TRBV7-2	many	.	TRBJ1-4	CASRLNEKLFF	TGTGCCAGCAGACTTAATGAAAAACTGTTTTTT
TRBV9	.	TRBD2	TRBJ2-5	CASSVVAGGETQYF	TGTGCCAGCAGCGTAGTGGCGGGGGGAGAGACCCAGTACTTC
TRBV12-3/TRBV12-4	.	.	TRBJ1-6	CASSPNSGSNSPLHF	TGTGCCAGCAGTCCGAATTCAGGGTCGAATTCACCCCTCCACTTT
TRBV6-8	.	.	TRBJ2-4	CASHLVLPKNIQYF	TGTGCCAGCCACTTGGTGCTTCCCAAAAACATTCAGTACTTC
TRBV15	.	.	TRBJ2-7	CATSRDRGTLARAYEQYF	TGTGCCACCAGCAGAGATCGGGGGACGTTGGCAAGGGCCTACGAGCAGTACTTC
TRBV4-1	many	.	TRBJ1-2	CASSQEWWGYTF	TGCGCCAGCAGCCAAGAGTGGTGGGGCTACACCTTC
TRBV7-2	.	.	TRBJ1-2	CASSPAQGAHGYTF	TGTGCCAGCAGCCCCGCCCAGGGCGCCCATGGCTACACCTTC
TRBV7-8	.	TRBD2	TRBJ2-1	CASRQTSGNEQFF	TGTGCCAGCAGACAAACTAGCGGGAATGAGCAGTTCTTC
TRBV5-1	many	TRBD2	TRBJ2-2	CASSLLPAGASGELFF	TGCGCCAGCAGCTTGCTTCCAGCGGGGGCTTCCGGGGAGCTGTTTTTT
TRBV12-3/TRBV12-4	.	.	TRBJ1-1	CASSEQLLNTEAFF	TGTGCCAGCAGCGAACAGTTATTGAACACTGAAGCTTTCTTT
TRBV5-1	.	TRBD1	TRBJ2-5	CASSLEGAGETQYF	TGCGCCAGCAGCTTGGAGGGGGCTGGCGAGACCCAGTACTTC
TRBV25-1	.	.	TRBJ1-1	CASSDFTEAFF	TGTGCCAGCAGTGACTTCACTGAAGCTTTCTTT
TRBV20-1	.	TRBD2	TRBJ2-3	CSARRSGGGADTQYF	TGCAGTGCTAGGAGAAGCGGGGGAGGCGCAGATACGCAGTATTTT
TRBV5-1	.	TRBD2	TRBJ2-7	CASRTSGGPSYEQYF	TGCGCCAGCCGGACTAGCGGGGGGCCCAGCTACGAGCAGTACTTC
TRBV10-3	many	TRBD1	TRBJ2-3	CAISDGRTGGDTQYF	TGTGCCATCAGTGACGGCAGGACAGGGGGAGATACGCAGTATTTT
TRBV6-2/TRBV6-3	.	.	TRBJ1-5	CASRDIKGLGQPQHF	TGTGCCAGCAGGGACATAAAAGGGCTCGGTCAGCCCCAGCATTTT
TRBV10-3	.	.	TRBJ2-1	CAISASGGSYNEQFF	TGTGCCATCAGTGCCTCAGGAGGGAGTTACAATGAGCAGTTCTTC
TRBV5-1	many	.	TRBJ2-3	CASRQLSSTDTQYF	TGCGCCAGCCGCCAACTATCTAGCACAGATACGCAGTATTTT
TRBV7-3	few	.	TRBJ2-3	CASSLEAASDTQYF	TGTGCCAGCAGCTTGGAGGCAGCTTCGGATACGCAGTATTTT
TRBV5-5	.	.	TRBJ2-3	CASSLGWADTQYF	TGTGCCAGCAGCTTGGGTTGGGCAGATACGCAGTATTTT
TRBV6-6	.	.	TRBJ2-1	CASSPPGGAYNEQFF	TGTGCCAGCAGTCCCCCAGGCGGTGCCTACAATGAGCAGTTCTTC
TRBV12-3/TRBV12-4	.	.	TRBJ1-4	CASSPLEGEKLFF	TGTGCCAGCAGCCCCCTTGAAGGTGAAAAACTGTTTTTT
TRBV20-1	.	.	TRBJ1-2	CSALVGGGYGYTF	TGCAGTGCCCTAGTGGGGGGTGGCTATGGCTACACCTTC
TRBV5-1	many	TRBD1	TRBJ2-7	CASSLDAGGYEQYF	TGCGCCAGCAGCTTGGACGCAGGGGGCTACGAGCAGTACTTC
TRBV7-2	.	TRBD1	TRBJ2-5	CASSGGGQGVTQYF	TGTGCCAGCAGCGGCGGGGGACAGGGTGTGACCCAGTACTTC
TRBV3-1	few	.	TRBJ1-6	CASSSSGISPLHF	TGTGCCAGCAGCTCCTCCGGGATTTCACCCCTCCACTTT
TRBV12-3/TRBV12-4	few	TRBD2	TRBJ2-1	CASSFRRGAGDNEQFF	TGTGCCAGCAGCTTCCGACGAGGGGCGGGAGACAATGAGCAGTTCTTC
TRBV5-1	.	TRBD1	TRBJ1-1	CASGRSTGAVRNTEAFF	TGCGCCAGCGGGAGATCGACAGGGGCTGTAAGGAACACTGAAGCTTTCTTT
TRBV20-1	.	.	TRBJ1-1	CSASNRGRGRMNTEAFF	TGCAGTGCCTCAAATAGGGGCAGGGGAAGGATGAACACTGAAGCTTTCTTT
TRBV4-1	.	TRBD1	TRBJ1-5	CASRQGGSPNQPQHF	TGCGCCAGCAGACAGGGGGGCAGCCCCAATCAGCCCCAGCATTTT
TRBV11-2	.	.	TRBJ2-3	CASSFRLGPNTDTQYF	TGTGCCAGCAGCTTCCGATTAGGGCCCAACACAGATACGCAGTATTTT
TRBV5-1	.	.	TRBJ2-5	CASMRGRRLGETQYF	TGCGCCAGCATGAGGGGCAGGCGTTTGGGGGAGACCCAGTACTTC
TRBV30	.	.	TRBJ1-6	CAWRSGGISPLHF	TGTGCCTGGAGAAGCGGAGGGATTTCGCCCCTCCACTTT
TRBV9	few	.	TRBJ1-2	CASSVDGGNYGYTF	TGTGCCAGCAGCGTAGATGGCGGTAACTATGGCTACACCTTC
TRBV6-2/TRBV6-3	few	.	TRBJ2-7	CASSSDRLPTYEQYF	TGTGCCAGCAGTTCCGACAGATTACCTACCTACGAGCAGTACTTC
TRBV27	few	TRBD1	TRBJ1-2	CASSQARDSFYGYTF	TGTGCCAGCAGCCAGGCCAGGGACAGCTTCTATGGCTACACCTTC
TRBV5-1	.	.	TRBJ1-3	CASSPFGGAGNTIYF	TGCGCCAGCAGCCCTTTCGGCGGGGCAGGAAACACCATATATTTT
TRBV28	few	.	TRBJ2-3	CASSLFSVGPDTQYF	TGTGCCAGCAGTTTATTCTCCGTTGGACCGGATACGCAGTATTTT
TRBV27	.	TRBD2	TRBJ2-7	CASRPGLAGYEQYF	TGTGCCAGCAGACCCGGACTAGCGGGGTACGAGCAGTACTTC
TRBV9	.	.	TRBJ1-6	CASSVGARSDGYNSPLHF	TGTGCCAGCAGCGTCGGGGCAAGGTCAGATGGATATAATTCACCCCTCCACTTT
TRBV5-6	many	.	TRBJ2-3	CASSLGTAGTDTQYF	TGTGCCAGCAGCCTCGGGACCGCAGGCACAGATACGCAGTATTTT